The rows below give T cell receptor beta chains drawn from one sample of a study of blood T cell repertoires in COVID-19. Only in-frame clones appear in the TCRdb table, and some are missing; sequencing was by immunoSEQ multiplex PCR. The sample records approximately 150,000 clones, about 87% being singletons. Source material: peripheral blood. Receptors were obtained from a man between 60 and 75 years old with active or convalescent COVID-19. CDR3s include the opening cysteine and the closing phenylalanine or tryptophan. The order of the fields is D gene, J gene, V gene, clone size, CDR3 DNA, CDR3 protein. A D gene is named only where the DNA matches it firmly. Size values are once, few and many counts, or a class for expanded clones, and some rows have none.

D gene: -; J gene: TRBJ2-7; V gene: TRBV1; clone size: -; CDR3 DNA: TGCACCAGCAGCCAAGATGTGTACATGACAGCCAAATTCCTCTACGAGCAGTACTTC; CDR3 protein: CTSSQDVYMTAKFLYEQYF
D gene: TRBD1; J gene: TRBJ1-4; V gene: TRBV4-2; clone size: -; CDR3 DNA: TGTGCCAGCAGTCGGGGGACAGAATCTAATGAAAAACTGTTTTTT; CDR3 protein: CASSRGTESNEKLFF
D gene: -; J gene: TRBJ2-7; V gene: TRBV5-1; clone size: -; CDR3 DNA: TGCGCCAGCAGCTTCGACAGGGGAGGGAACGAGCAGTACTTC; CDR3 protein: CASSFDRGGNEQYF
D gene: -; J gene: TRBJ1-1; V gene: TRBV5-1; clone size: -; CDR3 DNA: TGCGCCAGCAGCCCGATTCTACAGGGGAACACTGAAGCTTTCTTT; CDR3 protein: CASSPILQGNTEAFF
D gene: TRBD2; J gene: TRBJ2-7; V gene: TRBV3-1/TRBV3-2; clone size: -; CDR3 DNA: TGTGCCAGCAGCCTCGGAGGGACTAGCGTCTCCTACGAGCAGTACTTC; CDR3 protein: CASSLGGTSVSYEQYF
D gene: TRBD2; J gene: TRBJ2-5; V gene: TRBV5-8; clone size: -; CDR3 DNA: TGTGCCAGCATTCACGGATGGGGGGGGGTTCAGACCCAGTACTTC; CDR3 protein: CASIHGWGGVQTQYF
D gene: TRBD1; J gene: TRBJ2-7; V gene: TRBV6-5; clone size: -; CDR3 DNA: TGTGCCAGCAGTTACGGGACAGGTAAAGACGAGCAGTACTTC; CDR3 protein: CASSYGTGKDEQYF
D gene: -; J gene: TRBJ1-1; V gene: TRBV7-2; clone size: -; CDR3 DNA: TGTGCCAGCAGCCCCGGGGGAACCATGAACACTGAAGCTTTCTTT; CDR3 protein: CASSPGGTMNTEAFF
D gene: -; J gene: TRBJ2-1; V gene: TRBV19; clone size: -; CDR3 DNA: TGTGCCAGTAGTATATTCAGGGGAGACAATGAGCAGTTCTTC; CDR3 protein: CASSIFRGDNEQFF
D gene: -; J gene: TRBJ1-1; V gene: TRBV6-5; clone size: -; CDR3 DNA: TGTGCCAGCAGTTACTACGCGGAATCTGAAGCTTTCTTT; CDR3 protein: CASSYYAESEAFF
D gene: -; J gene: TRBJ2-1; V gene: TRBV6-6; clone size: -; CDR3 DNA: TGTGCCAGCACCCCCGGAGGAGAGTCCTACAATGAGCAGTTCTTC; CDR3 protein: CASTPGGESYNEQFF
D gene: -; J gene: TRBJ2-3; V gene: TRBV4-3; clone size: -; CDR3 DNA: TGCGCCAGCAGCCCCAACAGGGCTTTTACAGATACGCAGTATTTT; CDR3 protein: CASSPNRAFTDTQYF
D gene: -; J gene: TRBJ2-7; V gene: TRBV6-5; clone size: once; CDR3 DNA: TGTGCCAGCAATGGACAGGGAGGGAGCTACGAGCAGTACTTC; CDR3 protein: CASNGQGGSYEQYF
D gene: -; J gene: TRBJ2-6; V gene: TRBV29-1; clone size: -; CDR3 DNA: TGCAGCGTCGCAAACCGGGAAACCTCTGGGGCCAACGTCCTGACTTTC; CDR3 protein: CSVANRETSGANVLTF
D gene: -; J gene: TRBJ2-7; V gene: TRBV7-9; clone size: -; CDR3 DNA: TGTGCCAGCAGCTTAGTACAGGGTTCCTACGAGCAGTACTTC; CDR3 protein: CASSLVQGSYEQYF
D gene: TRBD1; J gene: TRBJ1-4; V gene: TRBV28; clone size: -; CDR3 DNA: TGTGCCAGCAGGGACAGGGGAACTAATGAAAAACTGTTTTTT; CDR3 protein: CASRDRGTNEKLFF
D gene: TRBD1; J gene: TRBJ2-1; V gene: TRBV11-3; clone size: -; CDR3 DNA: TGTGCCAGCAGCTTTAGGGGGCCCTACAATGAGCAGTTCTTC; CDR3 protein: CASSFRGPYNEQFF
D gene: TRBD2; J gene: TRBJ2-1; V gene: TRBV7-3; clone size: -; CDR3 DNA: TGTGCCAGCAGCCCGAGCGGGAGCTCCTACAATGAGCAGTTCTTC; CDR3 protein: CASSPSGSSYNEQFF
D gene: -; J gene: TRBJ1-2; V gene: TRBV6-5; clone size: -; CDR3 DNA: TGTGCCAGCAGAGGGACTCTCGGACTTGGAGGCTACACCTTC; CDR3 protein: CASRGTLGLGGYTF
D gene: -; J gene: TRBJ1-6; V gene: TRBV28; clone size: -; CDR3 DNA: TGTGCCAGCAGTTTAGGCAGCTATAATTCACCCCTCCACTTT; CDR3 protein: CASSLGSYNSPLHF
D gene: -; J gene: TRBJ2-7; V gene: TRBV2; clone size: -; CDR3 DNA: TGTGCCACTCGGCACAGAAAGGACACTCACGAGCAGTACTTC; CDR3 protein: CATRHRKDTHEQYF
D gene: TRBD1; J gene: TRBJ1-2; V gene: TRBV5-1; clone size: -; CDR3 DNA: TGCGCCAGCAGCCCCAGGGACAGCTACTCCTATGGCTACACCTTC; CDR3 protein: CASSPRDSYSYGYTF
D gene: -; J gene: TRBJ2-5; V gene: TRBV24-1; clone size: -; CDR3 DNA: TGTGCCACCAGTGATTCGACAGGAGGTCGGCGAGTAGGGCAAGAGACCCAGTACTTC; CDR3 protein: CATSDSTGGRRVGQETQYF
D gene: TRBD1; J gene: TRBJ2-2; V gene: TRBV3-1/TRBV3-2; clone size: -; CDR3 DNA: TGTGCCAGCAGCCCGGGACAGGGGGCCGTCACCGGGGAGCTGTTTTTT; CDR3 protein: CASSPGQGAVTGELFF
D gene: -; J gene: TRBJ1-2; V gene: TRBV19; clone size: -; CDR3 DNA: TGTGCCAGTAGTCCCCGGGGGGGGCAAAACTATGGCTACACCTTC; CDR3 protein: CASSPRGGQNYGYTF
D gene: -; J gene: TRBJ2-7; V gene: TRBV5-5; clone size: -; CDR3 DNA: TGTGCCAGCAGCTTGTCTCAGTACGAGCAGTACTTC; CDR3 protein: CASSLSQYEQYF
D gene: TRBD1; J gene: TRBJ1-4; V gene: TRBV6-5; clone size: -; CDR3 DNA: TGTGCCAGCAAAAACAGGGACAGTAATGAAAAACTGTTTTTT; CDR3 protein: CASKNRDSNEKLFF
D gene: -; J gene: TRBJ2-2; V gene: TRBV6-5; clone size: -; CDR3 DNA: TGTGCCAGCAGTTTAGCGAGACCTGGGGAGCTGTTTTTT; CDR3 protein: CASSLARPGELFF
D gene: -; J gene: TRBJ1-5; V gene: TRBV7-2; clone size: -; CDR3 DNA: TGTGCCAGCAGTTCCGGGGGGACGGCTTCCTATAGCAATCAGCCCCAGCATTTT; CDR3 protein: CASSSGGTASYSNQPQHF
D gene: TRBD2; J gene: TRBJ2-7; V gene: TRBV2; clone size: -; CDR3 DNA: TGTGCCAACAAGTGGGCGGGAGGAAGCTCCTACGAGCAGTACTTC; CDR3 protein: CANKWAGGSSYEQYF
D gene: TRBD2; J gene: TRBJ2-5; V gene: TRBV4-3; clone size: -; CDR3 DNA: TGCGCCAGCAGCCAAGATCGGGGGACTAGCGGGAGTATCGGCCTCCAAGAGACCCAGTACTTC; CDR3 protein: CASSQDRGTSGSIGLQETQYF
D gene: -; J gene: TRBJ2-1; V gene: TRBV9; clone size: -; CDR3 DNA: TGTGCCAGCAGCGGTAGCGTATACTCCTACAATGAGCAGTTCTTC; CDR3 protein: CASSGSVYSYNEQFF
D gene: TRBD1; J gene: TRBJ1-1; V gene: TRBV5-1; clone size: -; CDR3 DNA: TGCGCCAGCAGCACCGGACAGGCCCAAGTTGAAGCTTTCTTT; CDR3 protein: CASSTGQAQVEAFF
D gene: TRBD2; J gene: TRBJ2-5; V gene: TRBV29-1; clone size: -; CDR3 DNA: TGCAGCGGTGAGCGGGGGACCCAGTACTTC; CDR3 protein: CSGERGTQYF